Listed below are T cell receptor beta chains from one sample, sequenced in a study of T cells in Graves' hyperthyroidism and ophthalmopathy. One entry per CDR3 protein, called by TCRdb with MiXCR from the multiplex PCR reads. This sample carries 550,000 to 700,000 distinct CDR3 sequences, around 45% of them seen once, and the ten largest clones take roughly 19%. Sequenced material: peripheral blood or thyroid tissue (not recorded which). These receptors were obtained from an adult woman with Graves' disease, either hyperthyroidism or ophthalmopathy (not recorded which). CDR3s include the opening cysteine and the closing phenylalanine or tryptophan. A D gene is named only where the DNA matches it firmly. Clone size is shown for a subset of rows, as once, few, many or a class of expanded clone.

DNA: TGTGCCATCAGCCCCTCGGGACACACCATATATTTT
CDR3: CAISPSGHTIYF
J: TRBJ1-3
D: .
size: .
V: TRBV10-3

DNA: TGTGCCAGCAGCTCCGGACAGAGAAATTCACCCCTCCACTTT
CDR3: CASSSGQRNSPLHF
J: TRBJ1-6
D: .
size: many
V: TRBV13

DNA: TGCGCCAGCAGCTATGCAGGGGGGGATCAGCCCCAGCATTTT
CDR3: CASSYAGGDQPQHF
J: TRBJ1-5
D: TRBD1
size: many
V: TRBV4-1

DNA: TGCAGCGTTGTCGGGACAGGGATAACCTACGAGCAGTACTTC
CDR3: CSVVGTGITYEQYF
J: TRBJ2-7
D: TRBD1
size: many
V: TRBV29-1

DNA: TGTGCCAGCAGTTTTTCAGGGCATACTAGCAAGGAGACCCAGTACTTC
CDR3: CASSFSGHTSKETQYF
J: TRBJ2-5
D: .
size: .
V: TRBV9

DNA: TGTGCCAGCAGCAGCGGGACAGTAGATGAAAAACTGTTTTTT
CDR3: CASSSGTVDEKLFF
J: TRBJ1-4
D: TRBD1
size: once
V: TRBV7-2

DNA: TGTGCCAGCAGTGCCCAAGGGACCGGCGGCTACTATGGCTACACCTTC
CDR3: CASSAQGTGGYYGYTF
J: TRBJ1-2
D: .
size: .
V: TRBV6-1

DNA: TGTACCAGCACCGGGACGGCGAACACCGAAGCTTTCTTT
CDR3: CTSTGTANTEAFF
J: TRBJ1-1
D: .
size: .
V: TRBV2

DNA: TGCAGTGCTAGTGATTCCAGGGTAGAGAGTACTGGCTACACCTTC
CDR3: CSASDSRVESTGYTF
J: TRBJ1-2
D: .
size: .
V: TRBV20-1

DNA: TGTGCCAGCAGCTTGGGGGACGCAAGCACAGATACGCAGTATTTT
CDR3: CASSLGDASTDTQYF
J: TRBJ2-3
D: .
size: few
V: TRBV7-9

DNA: TGTGCCAGCAGGTCAGGGCATTCACCCCTCCACTTT
CDR3: CASRSGHSPLHF
J: TRBJ1-6
D: .
size: .
V: TRBV12-3/TRBV12-4

DNA: TGTGCCAGCAGCTTAGTTAGCGGGAGAGGTGAGACCCAGTACTTC
CDR3: CASSLVSGRGETQYF
J: TRBJ2-5
D: TRBD2
size: few
V: TRBV7-9

DNA: TGTGCCAGCAGCACGGCAAGCGGGACAGGGATCTCACCCCTCCACTTT
CDR3: CASSTASGTGISPLHF
J: TRBJ1-6
D: TRBD1
size: few
V: TRBV7-2

DNA: TGTGCCAGCAGCAGTTACGGCGCAGGGGTGGAGACCCAGTACTTC
CDR3: CASSSYGAGVETQYF
J: TRBJ2-5
D: .
size: .
V: TRBV7-9

DNA: TGCGCCAGCTGCGCGGACAGGGGGACTGAAAAACTGTTTTTT
CDR3: CASCADRGTEKLFF
J: TRBJ1-4
D: TRBD1
size: .
V: TRBV5-1

DNA: TGTGCCAGCAGCTTAGGCGGCGGGAGGGCGGGCGAGCAGTACTTC
CDR3: CASSLGGGRAGEQYF
J: TRBJ2-7
D: TRBD2
size: few
V: TRBV7-2

DNA: TGTGCCAGCAGTTTGGGGTTCGGGCCCCAGCATTTT
CDR3: CASSLGFGPQHF
J: TRBJ1-5
D: .
size: many
V: TRBV12-3/TRBV12-4

DNA: TGCAGTGCTCGAAGGACAGCTTCCTACGAGCAGTACTTC
CDR3: CSARRTASYEQYF
J: TRBJ2-7
D: .
size: many
V: TRBV20-1

DNA: TGCAGCGTGATCTTCGGACAGCACTACGAGCAGTACTTC
CDR3: CSVIFGQHYEQYF
J: TRBJ2-7
D: .
size: .
V: TRBV29-1

DNA: TGTGCCAGCAATGCCCCCACAGGAAGGGGGAGGCACGAGCAGTACTTC
CDR3: CASNAPTGRGRHEQYF
J: TRBJ2-7
D: .
size: many
V: TRBV2

DNA: TGCGCCAGCAGCTGGGGGGAGGCCGGGGCCAACGTCCTGACTTTC
CDR3: CASSWGEAGANVLTF
J: TRBJ2-6
D: .
size: many
V: TRBV5-1

DNA: TGTGCCAGCAGTTTACCCTGGACAGGAACTTATGGCTACACCTTC
CDR3: CASSLPWTGTYGYTF
J: TRBJ1-2
D: TRBD1
size: many
V: TRBV7-9

DNA: TGTGCCAGCAGAGCGGACAGGGGGAATGGCTACACCTTC
CDR3: CASRADRGNGYTF
J: TRBJ1-2
D: TRBD1
size: many
V: TRBV2

DNA: TGTGCCAGCAGCTCGGGACAGGTAGATCAGCCCCAGCATTTT
CDR3: CASSSGQVDQPQHF
J: TRBJ1-5
D: TRBD1
size: .
V: TRBV7-4

DNA: TGTGCCAGCAGTAGGGCGGAGATTACCGGGGAGCTGTTTTTT
CDR3: CASSRAEITGELFF
J: TRBJ2-2
D: .
size: .
V: TRBV25-1

DNA: TGCAGTGCTCCGGGGGAAGACACCATATATTTT
CDR3: CSAPGEDTIYF
J: TRBJ1-3
D: .
size: .
V: TRBV20-1

DNA: TGCAGTGCTCCTACTAGCGGGCTTGGTGAAAAACTGTTTTTT
CDR3: CSAPTSGLGEKLFF
J: TRBJ1-4
D: .
size: .
V: TRBV20-1

DNA: TGTGCCAGCAGCTTATCGCCGGGACAGGTCCTCCACTTT
CDR3: CASSLSPGQVLHF
J: TRBJ1-6
D: TRBD1
size: .
V: TRBV7-3

DNA: TGTGCCAGCAGCTTGAAGCGTAGGACTAGCGGTTTTCGCTCCTACGAGCAGTACTTC
CDR3: CASSLKRRTSGFRSYEQYF
J: TRBJ2-7
D: TRBD2
size: many
V: TRBV5-6

DNA: TGTGCCATCAGTGAGATGGACATCAACTATGGCTACACCTTC
CDR3: CAISEMDINYGYTF
J: TRBJ1-2
D: .
size: many
V: TRBV10-3

DNA: TGTGCCATCAGTAGACCACTAGCGGGAGACTCCTACGGCTACACCTTC
CDR3: CAISRPLAGDSYGYTF
J: TRBJ1-2
D: .
size: once
V: TRBV10-3

DNA: .
CDR3: CASSFRARGDTEAFF
J: TRBJ1-1
D: .
size: .
V: TRBV12-3/TRBV12-4

DNA: TGTGCCATCAGTCAGAGGGCTAGCGGGACAGATACCCAGTACTTC
CDR3: CAISQRASGTDTQYF
J: TRBJ2-5
D: TRBD2
size: few
V: TRBV10-3

DNA: TGTGCCAGCAGCTTTAAAGGGGGGACTGAAATCTTCTATGGCTACACCTTC
CDR3: CASSFKGGTEIFYGYTF
J: TRBJ1-2
D: .
size: .
V: TRBV7-3

DNA: TGTGCCAGCAGTAGATCGGGGTTTTATTCACCCCTCCACTTT
CDR3: CASSRSGFYSPLHF
J: TRBJ1-6
D: .
size: .
V: TRBV2

DNA: TGCGCCAGCAGCTCAACCGGGACAGGGAACACTGAAGCTTTCTTT
CDR3: CASSSTGTGNTEAFF
J: TRBJ1-1
D: TRBD1
size: .
V: TRBV5-1

DNA: TGCAGTGCTAGAGAGGGAGGTCAGCCCCAGCATTTT
CDR3: CSAREGGQPQHF
J: TRBJ1-5
D: .
size: many
V: TRBV20-1

DNA: TGTGCCAGCAGCTTTGATGGGACTAGCGGTTTCCACGAGCAGTACTTC
CDR3: CASSFDGTSGFHEQYF
J: TRBJ2-7
D: TRBD2
size: .
V: TRBV7-9

DNA: TGTGTCCCTCGGTGGACTCAGCCCCAGCATTTT
CDR3: CVPRWTQPQHF
J: TRBJ1-5
D: .
size: few
V: TRBV10-3

DNA: TGTGCCAGCAGCGTAGGGGTGACAGGCCAAGAGACCCAGTACTTC
CDR3: CASSVGVTGQETQYF
J: TRBJ2-5
D: .
size: .
V: TRBV7-9

DNA: TGTGCCAGCAGACAAGAAGGACAGGGGTCCTACGAGCAGTACTTC
CDR3: CASRQEGQGSYEQYF
J: TRBJ2-7
D: TRBD1
size: .
V: TRBV6-1

DNA: TGCAGTGGTATGGGTACCTACGAGCAGTACTTC
CDR3: CSGMGTYEQYF
J: TRBJ2-7
D: .
size: many
V: TRBV20-1

DNA: TGCAGTGCCCAAGATCCGTGGGGCCAAGAGACCCAGTACTTC
CDR3: CSAQDPWGQETQYF
J: TRBJ2-5
D: .
size: many
V: TRBV20-1

DNA: TGTGCCATCAGTGAGAAGGGGGGCGCCCCTCTTGAGCAGTACTTC
CDR3: CAISEKGGAPLEQYF
J: TRBJ2-7
D: .
size: once
V: TRBV10-3

DNA: TGTGCCAGTAGAAGATCAGGGTGTGAGGGCAATCAGCCCCAGCATTTT
CDR3: CASRRSGCEGNQPQHF
J: TRBJ1-5
D: .
size: few
V: TRBV25-1